These 18 T cell receptor beta chains came from one sample sequenced in a study of T cell changes during pregnancy in multiple sclerosis. Method: immunoSEQ multiplex PCR; TCRdb's copy keeps in-frame clones and lacks some. Of some 40,000 clones detected, 85% to 90% appear once; the ten largest clones hold roughly 0.58%. Here the sequenced sample was CD4+ T cells from peripheral blood mononuclear cells, taken in the first trimester of pregnancy. The receptors originated from a female donor with multiple sclerosis, enrolled in a pregnancy study.

The chain carries TRBV7-9 and TRBJ2-5, with a possible D match to TRBD2 (5 bases). The CDR3 is 11 residues long. Trimming shortened V by 11 bases and J by 5 bases, and 12 bases separated the two germline ends. Germline CDR1 reads SEHNR; CDR2 reads FQNEAQ (reference sequence). DNA of the CDR3: TGTGCCTCCTCAGGAGGCGAGACCCAGTACTTC. Translating gives CASSGGETQYF.

This clone was counted a single time. This sequence joins TRBV11-2 and TRBJ2-1, with a tentative D call TRBD1 (5 bases). Germline V gene data show CDR1 as SGHAT and CDR2 as FQNNGV. Deletions cut 5 bases from V and 0 bases from J, with 8 bases between. This CDR3 has 14 residues. The chain's CDR3 is CASSRQSSYNEQFF. CDR3 DNA sequence: TGTGCCAGCAGCCGACAGAGCTCCTACAATGAGCAGTTCTTC.

The rearrangement joins TRBV7-8 to TRBJ1-3; a possible D gene is TRBD1 (6 bases). The CDR3 is 14 residues long. Germline CDR1 SGHVS, CDR2 FQNEAQ. Trimming pared 5 bases from V and 4 bases from J, leaving 12 bases between. CDR3 DNA sequence: TGTGCCAGCAGCCCGACAGGATCAGGAAACACCATATATTTT. This translates into CASSPTGSGNTIYF.

This clone was seen a single time. The chain is built from TRBV29-1 and TRBJ2-2; 9 bases match TRBD1. Trimming took 5 bases from V and 4 from J; bases not matched to a gene: 8. Germline values: CDR1 SQVTM, CDR2 ANQGSEA. The CDR3 consists of 15 residues. CDR3 in amino acids: CSVSPGQGLTGELFF. The CDR3 DNA reads TGCAGCGTTTCCCCGGGACAGGGCCTCACCGGGGAGCTGTTTTTT.

V is TRBV28 and J is TRBJ1-1; a possible D gene is TRBD1 (5 bases). V lost 6 bases to trimming and J lost 4 bases, with 12 bases between them. This CDR3 spans 13 amino acids. Germline CDR1 reads MDHEN; CDR2 reads SYDVKM. CDR3 in amino acids: CASRGLLVTEAFF. Here the CDR3 DNA reads TGTGCCAGCAGGGGGCTCCTAGTCACTGAAGCTTTCTTT.

This rearrangement joins TRBV9 to TRBJ1-2; 7 nucleotides line up with TRBD1. Germline CDR1 reads SGDLS; CDR2 reads YYNGEE. The CDR3 length is 16 residues. V lost 3 bases, J lost 4 bases, and 12 bases stayed unmatched. CDR3 nucleotide sequence: TGTGCCAGCAGCGCGCGAGGGGACAGTGCCACCTATGGCTACACCTTC. It codes for CASSARGDSATYGYTF.

In DNA, the CDR3 is TGTGCCAGCAGTTTAACAGCTTACGAGCAGTACTTC. This codes for CASSLTAYEQYF. The chain combines TRBV28 with TRBJ2-7; unclear D gene. Germline V CDR1 and CDR2: MDHEN, SYDVKM. V was cut by 2 bases and J by 4 bases, with 6 bases left in between. The CDR3 runs to 12 residues.

CDR3 protein: CASSPLRGKDYEQYF. DNA for the CDR3: TGCGCCAGCAGCCCACTCAGGGGTAAGGACTACGAGCAGTACTTC. The chain is built from TRBV5-1 and TRBJ2-7, with a possible D match to TRBD1 (6 bases). The CDR3 contains 15 residues. Trimming left V 4 bases short and J 3 bases short, with 17 bases between. CDR1 is SGHRS and CDR2 is YFSETQ in the germline V gene.

The V call is TRBV4-1, the J call TRBJ2-2, with a weak D call TRBD1 (6 bases). The germline V gene has CDR1 MGHRA and CDR2 YSYEKL. V dropped 4 bases and J dropped 1 base, with 10 bases sitting between them. The CDR3 consists of 15 residues. DNA of the CDR3: TGCGCCAGCAGCCCCAGGGACATGAACACCGGGGAGCTGTTTTTT. It is translated as CASSPRDMNTGELFF.

In this sample, this clone turned up a few times. The chain joins TRBV6-1 to TRBJ2-7, with 10 nucleotides matching TRBD2. CDR3 size: 15 residues. Trimming removed 8 bases from V and 4 bases from J; junction bases left unmatched: 11. Germline V lookup: CDR1 MNHNS, CDR2 SASEGT. The CDR3 loop is CASREGGTSVYEQYF. The CDR3 bases are TGTGCCAGCCGGGAGGGTGGGACTAGCGTGTACGAGCAGTACTTC.

The chain is built from TRBV7-6 and TRBJ2-3, with 9 bases matching TRBD2. The CDR3 contains 15 residues. With V trimmed by 6 bases and J by 4 bases, 8 bases remained unmatched. CDR1 and CDR2 (germline): SGHVS, FNYEAQ. CDR3: CASSYALAGADTQYF. Written as DNA, the CDR3 is TGTGCCAGCAGTTACGCACTAGCGGGTGCAGATACGCAGTATTTT.

This clone was seen a handful of times. V is TRBV4-2 and J is TRBJ1-2; 7 bases agree with TRBD1. This CDR3 has 14 amino acids. Germline CDR1 reads LGHNA; CDR2 reads YNFKEQ. Trimming removed 4 bases from V and 3 bases from J; junction bases left unmatched: 5. CDR3 nucleotide sequence: TGTGCCAGCAGCCGACAGGGAATGGACTATGGCTACACCTTC. This gives the protein CASSRQGMDYGYTF.

The J gene is TRBJ1-1, the V gene TRBV28, with a possible D match to TRBD1 (5 bases). CDR3 length equals 13 residues. V shed 7 bases and J shed 4 bases, with 13 bases lying between them. Germline CDR1 is MDHEN and CDR2 is SYDVKM. CDR3 nucleotide sequence: TGTGCCAGCACGGGGGGATTCCGCACTGAAGCTTTCTTT. Residues: CASTGGFRTEAFF.

The V gene is TRBV27, the J gene TRBJ1-2, with D possibly being TRBD1 (5 bases). The CDR3 totals 13 residues. Germline CDR1 and CDR2: MNHEY and SMNVEV (reference sequence). The ends were cut back, 1 base at V and 10 bases at J, with 13 bases in the middle. The CDR3 DNA reads TGTGCCAGCAGTTTATTAGGCAGGGTTGACTACACCTTC. It yields the protein CASSLLGRVDYTF.

The V gene is TRBV11-2, the J gene TRBJ1-1, with D uncertain. The CDR3 totals 14 residues. The ends were cut back, 3 bases at V and 4 bases at J, with 12 bases in the middle. Germline CDR1 is SGHAT and CDR2 is FQNNGV. CDR3 amino acids: CASSFIELATEAFF. The DNA of the CDR3 is TGTGCCAGCAGCTTTATTGAACTAGCCACTGAAGCTTTCTTT.

This clone was picked up one time. This chain uses TRBV5-4 with TRBJ2-3; no reliable D call. Germline V gene lookup returns CDR1 SGHNT and CDR2 YYREEE (reference sequence). Trimming removed 0 bases from V and 4 bases from J, with 9 bases in between. This CDR3 has 14 amino acids. CDR3 protein: CASSLANPPDTQYF. CDR3 DNA sequence: TGTGCCAGCAGCTTGGCCAATCCCCCAGATACGCAGTATTTT.

This chain joins TRBV7-2 and TRBJ1-2; TRBD1 aligns across 7 bases. CDR1 SGHTA and CDR2 FQGNSA come from the germline V gene. The CDR3 loop spans 15 amino acids. The V segment lost 5 bases and the J segment 7 bases; nucleotides outside the gene matches: 13. The CDR3 region is CASSQARTGPGGYTF. CDR3 nucleotide sequence: TGTGCCAGCAGCCAAGCTCGGACAGGCCCTGGTGGCTACACCTTC.

V usage is TRBV28 and J usage is TRBJ2-1, with 7 nucleotides matching TRBD1. J lost 4 bases, V lost 6 bases, and 3 bases had no gene match. CDR1 is MDHEN and CDR2 is SYDVKM in the germline V gene. The CDR3 is made up of 13 amino acids. The CDR3 sequence: CASRGGGYNEQFF. CDR3 in DNA: TGTGCCAGCAGAGGGGGCGGGTACAATGAGCAGTTCTTC.